Each of the 32 T cell receptor beta chains below was sequenced from the same sample in a study of beta chain features in type 1 diabetes. TCRB transcripts that were expressed got sequenced, as all of the isolated RNA had been reverse transcribed. The assay was immunoSEQ multiplex PCR, and TCRdb's table has in-frame clones only and misses some. The table lists 600,000 to 750,000 clones, around 12% of them singletons. Study conclusions and caveats: Shorter TCRB CDR3s, moderately but significantly so, marked every one of the four CD4+ subsets in Type 1 diabetes patients.

Antigens for these TCRs are unknown. Sequencing used naive CD4+ T cells from blood. These receptors all stem from a man aged 25-40 years with type 1 diabetes.

This clone was counted only a few times. The chain joins TRBV7-8 to TRBJ2-3, with D possibly being TRBD1 (6 bases). The CDR3 extends over 16 amino acids. V shed 5 bases and J shed 7 bases, with 22 bases lying between them. CDR1 and CDR2 (germline): SGHVS, FQNEAQ. The CDR3 DNA sequence: TGTGCCAGCAGCCAACGGCAGGGGCATCACACGAATACGCAGTATTTT. Amino acid sequence: CASSQRQGHHTNTQYF.

This chain connects TRBV11-2 to TRBJ1-5, with TRBD1 as a possible D gene (5 bases). This CDR3 comprises 15 residues. The ends were cut back, 5 bases at V and 6 bases at J, with 17 bases in the middle. The germline gives CDR1 SGHAT, CDR2 FQNNGV. The CDR3 loop is CASSPRGRGAQPQHF. The CDR3 nucleotides read TGTGCCAGCAGCCCCCGGGGGAGAGGAGCTCAGCCCCAGCATTTT.

This clone was counted only a few times. The chain joins TRBV7-8 to TRBJ1-4; 7 bases are a match to TRBD1. CDR1 is SGHVS, CDR2 FQNEAQ, per germline. V shed 5 bases, J shed 7 bases, and the junction held 7 bases outside the gene matches. CDR3 size: 14 residues. CDR3 region: CASSPEGAPEKLFF. The CDR3 coding sequence is TGTGCCAGCAGCCCGGAGGGGGCGCCTGAAAAACTGTTTTTT. Looking up the rest from reference TRBV7-8 and TRBJ1-4 gives the full variable domain: GAGVSQSPRYKVAKRGQDVALRCDPISGHVSLFWYQQALGQGPEFLTYFQNEAQLDKSGLPSDRFFAERPEGSVSTLKIQRTQQEDSAVYLCASSPEGAPEKLFFGSGTQLSVL.

This sequence joins TRBV16 and TRBJ1-3; D is unresolved. CDR1 is KGHSY and CDR2 is FQNENV in the germline V gene. The CDR3 covers 16 residues. V lost 0 bases to trimming and J lost 0 bases, with 9 bases between them. The DNA of the CDR3 is TGTGCCAGCAGCCAATCGGTCGTTAGCTCTGGAAACACCATATATTTT. Protein sequence: CASSQSVVSSGNTIYF.

The chain is built from TRBV7-6 and TRBJ1-1, with unresolved D. With 1 base removed from V and 6 bases from J, the gap between germline ends came to 9 bases. The CDR3 is 13 amino acids. Germline V lookup: CDR1 SGHVS, CDR2 FNYEAQ. The CDR3 region is CASSLDGWAEAFF. The DNA of the CDR3 is TGTGCCAGCAGCTTAGACGGCTGGGCTGAAGCTTTCTTT.

This clone was seen a handful of times. This chain uses TRBV10-3 with TRBJ2-5; 7 nucleotides align to TRBD1. The trim removed 11 bases at V and 5 bases at J, leaving 11 bases unmatched. The CDR3 length is 13 residues. The germline gives CDR1 ENHRY, CDR2 SYGVKD. DNA for the CDR3: TGTGCCGCCAACAGGGGCAAAGGGGAGACCCAGTACTTC. Protein sequence: CAANRGKGETQYF.

V gene TRBV27 combines with J gene TRBJ2-1; TRBD2 aligns across 13 bases. This CDR3 has 15 amino acids. J lost 4 bases, V lost 7 bases, and 4 bases had no gene match. Germline V CDR1 and CDR2: MNHEY, SMNVEV (reference sequence). The CDR3 nucleotides read TGTGCCAGCAACCGACTAGCGGGGGGATACAATGAGCAGTTCTTC. It codes for CASNRLAGGYNEQFF.

This clone was seen a handful of times. This rearrangement joins TRBV30 to TRBJ1-3; maybe TRBD1 (5 bases). V gave up 5 bases and J gave up 0 bases, with 17 bases separating them. The CDR3 totals 16 residues. Per germline, CDR1 GTSNPN and CDR2 SVGIG (reference sequence). The CDR3: CAWVGKGELSGNTIYF. CDR3 sequence (DNA): TGTGCCTGGGTGGGGAAAGGGGAGCTCTCTGGAAACACCATATATTTT.

There are a few counts of this clone. V is TRBV7-2 and J is TRBJ1-4; D uncertain. The CDR3 loop spans 13 amino acids. The germline V and J ends were trimmed by 1 base and 8 bases, with 8 bases remaining between them. The germline gives CDR1 SGHTA, CDR2 FQGNSA. The DNA for the CDR3 is TGTGCCAGCAGCTTAGGGGCCTACGAAAAACTGTTTTTT. This codes for CASSLGAYEKLFF.

The rearrangement joins TRBV29-1 to TRBJ2-5; D call uncertain. V dropped 7 bases and J dropped 1 base, with 7 bases sitting between them. The CDR3 loop spans 11 amino acids. Germline lookup yields CDR1 SQVTM and CDR2 ANQGSEA. CDR3 nucleotide sequence: TGCAGCGGTGGGGTCCAAGAGACCCAGTACTTC. Translating gives CSGGVQETQYF.

The chain combines TRBV28 with TRBJ2-7; D possibly corresponds to TRBD1 (6 bases). The germline CDR1 and CDR2 sequences are MDHEN and SYDVKM. The CDR3 loop spans 15 amino acids. Trimming took off 5 bases at V and 0 bases at J, with 14 bases between the two ends. CDR3 sequence (DNA): TGTGCCAGCAGTATTGCAGCAGGGGCCTCCTACGAGCAGTACTTC. Protein sequence: CASSIAAGASYEQYF.

This clone came up a few times. This rearrangement joins TRBV11-3 to TRBJ2-3; possibly TRBD2 for D (5 bases). Germline CDR1 is SGHNT and CDR2 is YENEEA. The CDR3 runs to 14 residues. V was clipped by 5 bases and J by 4 bases, with 13 bases between them. The CDR3 sequence: CASSLTPGSDTQYF. CDR3 nucleotides: TGTGCCAGCAGCCTCACCCCGGGGTCAGATACGCAGTATTTT.

The genes are TRBV11-2 and TRBJ2-6; D is undetermined. Germline-derived CDR1 and CDR2 are SGHAT and FQNNGV. This CDR3 comprises 15 residues. V lost 1 base to trimming and J lost 3 bases, with 7 bases between them. Here the CDR3 reads CASSLGALGANVLTF. CDR3 in DNA: TGTGCCAGCAGCTTAGGGGCTCTTGGGGCCAACGTCCTGACTTTC.

A few counts support this clone. The rearrangement uses TRBV7-3 and TRBJ1-1, with D perhaps matching TRBD1 (5 bases). The CDR3 is made up of 14 amino acids. The ends were cut back, 2 bases at V and 1 base at J, with 8 bases in the middle. Germline values: CDR1 SGHTA, CDR2 FQGTGA. The CDR3 is CASSLYGGNTEAFF. CDR3 DNA: TGTGCCAGCAGCTTATATGGGGGGAACACTGAAGCTTTCTTT.

The J gene is TRBJ2-7, the V gene TRBV30; D ambiguous. V was clipped by 2 bases and J by 3 bases, with 11 bases between them. Per germline, CDR1 GTSNPN and CDR2 SVGIG (reference sequence). The CDR3 runs 13 residues. The CDR3 sequence: CAWSRREIYEQYF. CDR3 in DNA: TGTGCCTGGAGTAGGCGAGAAATCTACGAGCAGTACTTC.

This chain links TRBV5-4 with TRBJ1-2; the match to TRBD1 covers 8 bases. Germline loops: CDR1 SGHNT, CDR2 YYREEE (reference sequence). The CDR3 runs to 13 residues. J gave up 7 bases and V 4 bases, and 6 bases lay outside the gene matches. The CDR3 sequence is CASSTTQGVGYTF. The CDR3 DNA sequence: TGTGCCAGCAGCACAACACAGGGGGTTGGCTACACCTTC.

This rearrangement joins TRBV5-6 to TRBJ2-7; D gene unclear. Germline V gene data show CDR1 as SGHDT and CDR2 as YYEEEE. The V end lost 2 bases, the J end lost 9 bases, and 12 bases lay between the germline ends. This CDR3 has 12 residues. CDR3 protein: CASSLAGVGQYF. CDR3 coding DNA: TGTGCCAGCAGCTTAGCAGGTGTCGGGCAGTACTTC.

The DNA for the CDR3 is TGTGCCAGCAGCACCGGGCAAGAGACCCAGTACTTC. Translated, it gives CASSTGQETQYF. The chain has TRBV7-7 and TRBJ2-5; D ambiguous. CDR3 length: 12 residues. In germline, CDR1 is SSHAT, CDR2 FNYEAQ (reference sequence). V lost 5 bases, J lost 2 bases, and 6 bases lay in between.

This clone was seen more than once but under ten times. J is TRBJ1-1 and V is TRBV6-1, with TRBD1 as a possible D gene (6 bases). Germline V gives CDR1 MNHNS, CDR2 SASEGT. Between the trimmed V and J ends, which lost 2 bases and 3 bases, there was a span of 10 bases. The CDR3 spans 14 residues. CDR3 amino acids: CASSELQGYTEAFF. In nucleotides, the CDR3 is TGTGCCAGCAGTGAATTACAGGGTTACACTGAAGCTTTCTTT.

As for this clone: The same CDR3 arises from other DNA sequences in this sample as well. J is TRBJ1-1 and V is TRBV14; 7 bases line up with TRBD1. Unmatched junction bases numbered 4, after V lost 1 base and J lost 5 bases. Per germline, CDR1 SGHDN and CDR2 FVKESK. The CDR3 extends over 14 amino acids. The CDR3, as DNA: TGTGCCAGCAGCCAAGCAGGGGGTTATACTGAAGCTTTCTTT. Its translation is CASSQAGGYTEAFF.

The chain couples TRBV7-2 to TRBJ2-3; 11 bases line up with TRBD2. Trimming took 1 base from V and 1 from J; bases not matched to a gene: 1. From germline, CDR1 is SGHTA and CDR2 FQGNSA. The CDR3 is 16 amino acids. This CDR3 is CASSLGGLAGTDTQYF. The CDR3 region has the DNA TGTGCCAGCAGCTTAGGGGGACTAGCGGGCACAGATACGCAGTATTTT.

This clone has just a few counts. This chain joins TRBV30 and TRBJ2-7; 7 bases line up with TRBD1. J gave up 3 bases and V 4 bases, and 6 bases lay outside the gene matches. Germline assignment: CDR1 GTSNPN and CDR2 SVGIG (reference sequence). The CDR3 loop spans 13 amino acids. The CDR3 coding sequence is TGTGCCTGGACTCCGGGACAGCTCTACGAGCAGTACTTC. Translating it yields CAWTPGQLYEQYF.

This clone occurred a few times. Since a much larger clone is just one base distant, this may be a read error. This sample also contains other DNA sequences that code for the same CDR3. The chain is built from TRBV7-3 and TRBJ1-1; no firm D call. The CDR3 is 13 residues long. Trimming pared 2 bases from V and 0 bases from J, leaving 4 bases between. Germline assignment: CDR1 SGHTA and CDR2 FQGTGA. In DNA form, the CDR3 reads TGTGCCAGCAGCTTAGGGATGAACACTGAAGCTTTCTTT. Translating gives CASSLGMNTEAFF.

This clone came up a few times. The gene calls are TRBV28 and TRBJ2-1; 14 nucleotides align to TRBD2. Germline lookup yields CDR1 MDHEN and CDR2 SYDVKM. The V segment lost 5 bases and the J segment 8 bases; nucleotides outside the gene matches: 5. The CDR3 is 15 residues long. CDR3 DNA: TGTGCCAGCAGTATGACTAGCGGGGGGGCCTATGAGCAGTTCTTC. Translation gives CASSMTSGGAYEQFF.

This sequence joins TRBV5-1 and TRBJ1-5; D is possibly TRBD1 (5 bases). V dropped 0 bases and J dropped 3 bases, with 10 bases sitting between them. In germline, CDR1 is SGHRS, CDR2 YFSETQ. CDR3 length: 15 residues. The CDR3 reads CASSLEGAVNQPQHF. The CDR3 coding sequence is TGCGCCAGCAGCTTGGAAGGGGCGGTCAATCAGCCCCAGCATTTT.

The sample holds a few counts of this clone. The J gene is TRBJ2-4, the V gene TRBV7-3; no definite D call. V lost 6 bases, J lost 0 bases, and 9 bases lay in between. Germline assignment: CDR1 SGHTA and CDR2 FQGTGA. The CDR3 is 14 amino acids. CDR3 nucleotides: TGTGCCAGCAGTCCGTTCGAAGCCAAAAACATTCAGTACTTC. Encoded protein: CASSPFEAKNIQYF.

The CDR3 region is CASSQVPLWTAQETQYF. For the CDR3, the DNA is TGTGCCAGCAGCCAAGTGCCTCTTTGGACAGCCCAAGAGACCCAGTACTTC. The chain recombines TRBV4-2 with TRBJ2-5; a weak D match, TRBD1 (6 bases). V lost 1 base, J lost 1 base, and 16 bases lay in between. CDR3 length: 17 amino acids. CDR1 and CDR2 (germline): LGHNA, YNFKEQ.

This chain joins TRBV25-1 and TRBJ1-2; TRBD1 aligns across 7 bases. CDR1 and CDR2 (germline): MGHDK, SYGVNS. V shed 6 bases and J 0 bases; nucleotides not matched to a gene: 4. The CDR3 is made up of 14 amino acids. The CDR3 sequence: CASRRTGPNYGYTF. The CDR3 DNA sequence: TGTGCCAGCAGACGGACAGGACCTAACTATGGCTACACCTTC.

In its sample, this clone was seen a few times. V usage is TRBV27 and J usage is TRBJ2-7; 9 bases line up with TRBD2. The ends lost 6 bases at V and 5 bases at J; junction bases unmatched: 11. Germline V lookup: CDR1 MNHEY, CDR2 SMNVEV (reference sequence). The CDR3 spans 15 residues. In nucleotides, the CDR3 is TGTGCCAGCAGCCGCGCGGGGGGGAGGTGGAACGAGCAGTACTTC. It is translated as CASSRAGGRWNEQYF.

With regard to this clone: Different DNA sequences within this sample yield the same CDR3. The chain carries TRBV9 and TRBJ2-5, with 8 nucleotides matching TRBD2. CDR1 and CDR2 (germline): SGDLS, YYNGEE. The CDR3 spans 15 residues. The junction had 6 bases not matched to a gene; V was cut back by 0 bases and J by 5 bases. As DNA, the CDR3 is TGTGCCAGCAGCGTAGGCAGCGGGGGTTCGGAGACCCAGTACTTC. Encoded protein: CASSVGSGGSETQYF.

The J gene is TRBJ2-1, the V gene TRBV9; TRBD1 aligns across 7 bases. The junction had 11 bases not matched to a gene; V was cut back by 0 bases and J by 8 bases. CDR3 size: 16 residues. CDR1 SGDLS and CDR2 YYNGEE come from the germline V gene. CDR3 nucleotide sequence: TGTGCCAGCAGCGTAGGACCTTTGGACAGGCCCCATGAGCAGTTCTTC. It translates to CASSVGPLDRPHEQFF.

A remark on this clone: Within the sample, other DNA sequences also encode this same CDR3. This CDR3 reads CASSVGQGDYEQYF. The CDR3 DNA reads TGTGCCAGCAGCGTAGGACAGGGCGACTACGAGCAGTACTTC. The rearrangement uses TRBV9 and TRBJ2-7; 7 bases are a match to TRBD1. In germline, CDR1 is SGDLS, CDR2 YYNGEE. V shed 0 bases, J shed 3 bases, and the junction held 3 bases outside the gene matches. The CDR3 covers 14 residues.